Each of the 21 T cell receptor beta chains below was sequenced from the same sample in a study of vaccination effects on CD4 cells after COVID-19. Measured with immunoSEQ multiplex PCR; TCRdb has only the in-frame clones, and not every one. The table records around 30,000 clones, 70% to 75% of them present only once. For these receptors, no antigen is known. Antigen-specific CD4+ T cells expanded by the ViraFEST assay with viral peptide pools were then sequenced. The culture ran for about eleven days before CD4+ T cells were isolated. Two-dose vaccination with either BNT162b2 or mRNA-1273 was given to the participants. The sample was CD4+ T cells from PBMCs cultured with HCoV-NL63 spike peptides, taken after COVID-19 vaccination. These receptors all come from a human donor who received a COVID-19 vaccine.

This rearrangement joins TRBV6-5 to TRBJ2-7; D gene ambiguous. Deletions cut 3 bases from V and 2 bases from J, with 8 bases between. Germline lookup yields CDR1 MNHEY and CDR2 SVGAGI. There are 13 residues in the CDR3. The CDR3 spells CASSYRLTYEQYF. DNA of the CDR3: TGTGCCAGCAGTTATCGCCTAACCTACGAGCAGTACTTC.

This clone has just a few counts. The genes are TRBV19 and TRBJ2-7, with 10 bases identical to TRBD1. V lost 7 bases and J lost 1; bases outside the gene matches: 7. Germline V lookup: CDR1 LNHDA, CDR2 SQIVND (reference sequence). The CDR3 sequence is 15 residues long. CDR3 residues: CASKRTGQGSYEQYF. The CDR3 nucleotides are TGTGCCAGTAAAAGGACGGGACAGGGGTCCTACGAGCAGTACTTC.

This rearrangement joins TRBV12-2 to TRBJ2-7; the D segment call TRBD2 is taken from the table without a DNA check. TRBV12-2 represents a pseudogene. There are 16 residues in the CDR3. CDR3 region: CASRSDRLAGGNEQYF. The DNA of the CDR3 is TGTGCAAGTCGCTCCGATCGACTAGCGGGGGGAAACGAGCAGTACTTC.

The chain joins TRBV11-2 to TRBJ2-1; 7 bases are a match to TRBD2. The V and J ends lost 1 base and 14 bases, in that order; junction bases with no gene match: 5. CDR3 size: 12 residues. The germline gives CDR1 SGHAT, CDR2 FQNNGV. CDR3 sequence: CASSLVSREKFF. The CDR3 DNA reads as TGTGCCAGCAGCTTAGTGTCGCGGGAGAAGTTCTTC. Filled out from reference TRBV11-2 and TRBJ2-1, the complete variable domain reads EAGVAQSPRYKIIEKRQSVAFWCNPISGHATLYWYQQILGQGPKLLIQFQNNGVVDDSQLPKDRFSAERLKGVDSTLKIQPAKLEDSAVYLCASSLVSREKFFGPGTRLTVL.

The rearrangement joins TRBV6-5 to TRBJ1-2; D is perhaps TRBD1 (5 bases). Germline CDR1 reads MNHEY; CDR2 reads SVGAGI. The CDR3 is 12 amino acids. Trimming stripped 6 bases from V and 8 bases from J, with 13 bases between. The CDR3 here is CASRRQGGGYTF. CDR3 nucleotides: TGTGCCAGCAGGCGGCAGGGAGGCGGCTACACCTTC.

This clone was seen a few times. The gene calls are TRBV2 and TRBJ2-1; no definite D call. Germline loops: CDR1 SNHLY, CDR2 FYNNEI. Trimming left V 3 bases short and J 0 bases short, with 9 bases between. CDR3 length: 15 amino acids. The CDR3 DNA is TGTGCCAGCAGTGAGGGCGGACCCTCCTACAATGAGCAGTTCTTC. Its translation: CASSEGGPSYNEQFF.

The V and J genes are TRBV19 and TRBJ1-2; D perhaps matches TRBD1 (6 bases). CDR1 LNHDA and CDR2 SQIVND come from the germline V gene (reference sequence). Trimming took off 6 bases at V and 2 bases at J, with 10 bases between the two ends. The CDR3 runs to 13 residues. The CDR3 here is CASSLGQNYGYTF. CDR3 coding DNA: TGTGCCAGTAGCCTAGGACAGAACTATGGCTACACCTTC.

This chain links TRBV18 with TRBJ2-5; 7 nucleotides agree with TRBD2. With 3 bases clipped from V and 1 base from J, the junction kept 2 bases outside the gene matches. The length of the CDR3 is 14 residues. The V gene's germline CDR1 is KGHSH and CDR2 LQKENI. CDR3 residues: CASSPGRVQETQYF. Written as DNA, the CDR3 is TGTGCCAGCTCACCTGGGAGGGTCCAAGAGACCCAGTACTTC.

In this sample, this clone turned up a few times. The CDR3 sequence: CASSLERNIQYF. CDR3 DNA sequence: TGTGCCAGCAGCCTCGAAAGAAACATTCAGTACTTC. The V gene is TRBV11-2, the J gene TRBJ2-4; D unresolved. V lost 5 bases, J lost 6 bases, and 8 bases lay in between. Per germline, CDR1 SGHAT and CDR2 FQNNGV. The CDR3 sequence is 12 residues long.

The rearrangement links TRBV21-1 to TRBJ1-6. TRBV21-1 is shown as a pseudogene. The CDR3 sequence is 14 residues long. The CDR3, as DNA: TGTGCCAGCAGCAAATTTCGGGACGCCTCACCCCTCCACTTT. It yields the protein CASSKFRDASPLHF.

This chain connects TRBV7-9 to TRBJ1-1; D is possibly TRBD1 (5 bases). The CDR3 length is 13 residues. CDR1 and CDR2 (germline): SEHNR, FQNEAQ (reference sequence). The V and J ends lost 2 bases and 8 bases respectively, with 12 bases between them. The DNA of the CDR3 is TGTGCCAGCAGCTTATTGGGGGGAGGGGAAGCTTTCTTT. The encoded protein is CASSLLGGGEAFF.

This clone showed up just once. V and J are TRBV7-2 and TRBJ2-3; possible D gene TRBD2, 5 bases. Between the trimmed V and J ends, which lost 5 bases and 8 bases, there was a span of 11 bases. Germline V gene data show CDR1 as SGHTA and CDR2 as FQGNSA. The CDR3 consists of 12 residues. CDR3 coding DNA: TGTGCCAGCAGCCTCGGACTTCTTACGCAGTATTTT. Protein sequence: CASSLGLLTQYF.

The rearrangement links TRBV4-1 to TRBJ1-5, with D unclear. Looked up from germline, CDR1 is MGHRA and CDR2 is YSYEKL. The CDR3 has 17 residues. The V gene lost 0 bases and the J gene lost 3 bases, with 15 bases spanning the gap. The CDR3 region is CASSQDRSFSFNQPQHF. For the CDR3, the DNA is TGCGCCAGCAGCCAAGATCGGTCCTTTTCTTTCAATCAGCCCCAGCATTTT.

This sequence joins TRBV10-2 and TRBJ2-3; 10 positions match TRBD2. Germline assignment: CDR1 WSHSY and CDR2 SAAADI. With 9 bases clipped from V and 6 bases from J, the junction kept 12 bases outside the gene matches. The CDR3 totals 15 residues. The CDR3 protein is CASAPASGRGDTQYF. Here the CDR3 DNA reads TGCGCCAGTGCCCCGGCTAGCGGGAGAGGGGATACGCAGTATTTT.

The chain joins TRBV2 to TRBJ2-1; a weak D match, TRBD2 (7 bases). CDR3 length: 14 amino acids. CDR1 SNHLY and CDR2 FYNNEI come from the germline V gene. V was shortened by 2 bases and J by 5 bases, with 10 bases between the two germline ends. CDR3 DNA sequence: TGTGCCAGCAGTGAAAGGGGGGGGGACAATGAGCAGTTCTTC. Amino acids: CASSERGGDNEQFF.

This rearrangement joins TRBV7-9 to TRBJ2-7; the D call may be TRBD1 or TRBD2 (5 bases each). Between the trimmed V and J ends, which lost 2 bases and 2 bases, there was a span of 16 bases. The CDR3 loop spans 16 amino acids. Germline V CDR1 and CDR2: SEHNR, FQNEAQ (reference sequence). The CDR3 DNA reads TGTGCCAGCAGCTTATTGGGCAGGGAGTTCGCCTACGAGCAGTACTTC. Protein sequence: CASSLLGREFAYEQYF.

This clone showed up just a few times. V gene TRBV29-1 combines with J gene TRBJ2-7, with 10 nucleotides matching TRBD1. V gave up 6 bases and J gave up 5 bases; unmatched junction bases: 7. This CDR3 region has 13 residues. CDR1 and CDR2 (germline): SQVTM, ANQGSEA. The CDR3: CSVARDRGDEQYF. CDR3 in DNA: TGCAGCGTCGCCCGGGACAGGGGTGACGAGCAGTACTTC.

V is TRBV6-5 and J is TRBJ2-1; D may be TRBD2 (5 bases). The CDR3 spans 15 residues. With 0 bases removed from V and 0 bases from J, the gap between germline ends came to 6 bases. Germline V gives CDR1 MNHEY, CDR2 SVGAGI. DNA of the CDR3: TGTGCCAGCAGTTACTCAGGACTCTCCTACAATGAGCAGTTCTTC. This translates into CASSYSGLSYNEQFF.

This clone was detected a few times. This rearrangement joins TRBV3-1 (or the pseudogene TRBV3-2) to TRBJ2-5; D uncertain. The V gene's germline CDR1 is LGHDT and CDR2 YNNKEL (reference sequence). The V end lost 4 bases, the J end lost 5 bases, and 17 bases lay between the germline ends. The CDR3 length is 15 residues. The CDR3 nucleotides read TGTGCCAGCAGCCCCTCTTTCTCCGGGCGGGAGACCCAGTACTTC. Translation: CASSPSFSGRETQYF.

The V gene is TRBV27, the J gene TRBJ1-2, with TRBD1 as a possible D gene (6 bases). Per germline, CDR1 MNHEY and CDR2 SMNVEV (reference sequence). The CDR3 sequence is 14 residues long. Trimming left V 6 bases short and J 8 bases short, with 19 bases between. CDR3 in amino acids: CASRDSQDSRGYTF. The CDR3 DNA sequence: TGTGCCAGCAGGGACAGCCAGGATTCGAGGGGCTACACCTTC.

The rearrangement joins TRBV14 to TRBJ2-5; D is undetermined. Between the trimmed V and J ends, which lost 1 base and 6 bases, there was a span of 9 bases. This CDR3 is 13 amino acids long. Germline CDR1 and CDR2: SGHDN and FVKESK. The CDR3 protein is CASSQVDVQTQYF. The DNA for the CDR3 is TGTGCCAGCAGCCAAGTTGACGTGCAGACCCAGTACTTC.